Listed below are T cell receptor beta chains from one sample, sequenced in a study of OX40 agonist ivuxolimab in advanced cancers. The method was immunoSEQ multiplex PCR; TCRdb's version includes in-frame clones alone and lacks a portion of them. The table shows tens of thousands of clones, with roughly nine tenths occurring only once. The source material was CD4+ or CD8+ T cells sorted from blood, sampled in a trial of the OX40 agonist ivuxolimab. The receptors come from an adult with an advanced solid tumor such as melanoma, head and neck, liver or kidney cancer. The CDR3 runs from the conserved cysteine through the conserved F or W. The order of the fields is CDR3 protein, CDR3 DNA, clone size, V gene, J gene, D gene, CDR3 length. D genes are given only for firm matches. A row's size may be missing; if present it is once, few, many or a size class.

CDR3aa: CASSITTESRTYGYTF
CDR3nt: TGTGCCAGCAGCATTACGACTGAATCTCGGACCTATGGCTACACCTTC
abundance: .
v_gene: TRBV7-6
j_gene: TRBJ1-2
d_gene: .
len: 16

CDR3aa: CASSLEAPGEIRSGELFF
CDR3nt: TGTGCCAGCAGCTTAGAGGCGCCCGGGGAGATACGAAGCGGGGAGCTGTTTTTT
abundance: .
v_gene: TRBV11-2
j_gene: TRBJ2-2
d_gene: .
len: 18

CDR3aa: CASSGQVRGTEAFF
CDR3nt: TGCGCCAGCAGCGGACAAGTCCGGGGGACTGAAGCTTTCTTT
abundance: .
v_gene: TRBV5-1
j_gene: TRBJ1-1
d_gene: .
len: 14

CDR3aa: CASSLTFVGRETEAFF
CDR3nt: TGTGCCAGCAGCTTGACGTTTGTCGGGAGGGAAACTGAAGCTTTCTTT
abundance: .
v_gene: TRBV5-4
j_gene: TRBJ1-1
d_gene: .
len: 16

CDR3aa: CASSRDRGPEKLFF
CDR3nt: TGTGCCAGCAGCCGGGACAGGGGGCCTGAAAAACTGTTTTTT
abundance: once
v_gene: TRBV25-1
j_gene: TRBJ1-4
d_gene: TRBD1
len: 14

CDR3aa: CASSGTLPYEQYF
CDR3nt: TGTGCCAGCAGTGGAACACTGCCCTACGAGCAGTACTTC
abundance: .
v_gene: TRBV6-6
j_gene: TRBJ2-7
d_gene: .
len: 13

CDR3aa: CASSFSGLGYTF
CDR3nt: TGTGCCAGCAGCTTCTCGGGGCTTGGCTACACCTTC
abundance: .
v_gene: TRBV13
j_gene: TRBJ1-2
d_gene: .
len: 12

CDR3aa: CASIVIPGQGRSGRRDTQYF
CDR3nt: TGTGCCAGCATCGTTATTCCGGGACAGGGGCGGAGCGGGAGAAGGGATACGCAGTATTTT
abundance: .
v_gene: TRBV7-3
j_gene: TRBJ2-3
d_gene: TRBD1
len: 20

CDR3aa: CASSSLVRGSASGDGYTF
CDR3nt: TGTGCCAGCAGTTCCCTAGTGCGGGGAAGTGCGTCGGGAGATGGCTACACCTTC
abundance: .
v_gene: TRBV27
j_gene: TRBJ1-2
d_gene: .
len: 18

CDR3aa: CASSQDQGGDTQYF
CDR3nt: TGCGCCAGCAGCCAAGACCAGGGAGGCGATACGCAGTATTTT
abundance: .
v_gene: TRBV4-1
j_gene: TRBJ2-3
d_gene: .
len: 14

CDR3aa: CASSGLAGALSYNEQFF
CDR3nt: TGTGCCAGCAGTGGGCTAGCGGGAGCCCTCTCCTACAATGAGCAGTTCTTC
abundance: .
v_gene: TRBV28
j_gene: TRBJ2-1
d_gene: TRBD2
len: 17

CDR3aa: CSVFKIDEQFF
CDR3nt: TGCAGCGTTTTCAAAATCGATGAGCAGTTCTTC
abundance: .
v_gene: TRBV29-1
j_gene: TRBJ2-1
d_gene: .
len: 11

CDR3aa: CASSVTHPGSNQPQHF
CDR3nt: TGTGCCAGCAGTGTTACCCACCCCGGGAGCAATCAGCCCCAGCATTTT
abundance: .
v_gene: TRBV6-1
j_gene: TRBJ1-5
d_gene: .
len: 16

CDR3aa: CASSPRTTGVNTQYF
CDR3nt: TGTGCCAGCTCACCAAGGACCACCGGGGTAAATACGCAGTATTTT
abundance: .
v_gene: TRBV18
j_gene: TRBJ2-3
d_gene: .
len: 15

CDR3aa: CASSPLDAASSGNTIYF
CDR3nt: TGTGCCAGCTCACCACTTGATGCGGCAAGCTCTGGAAACACCATATATTTT
abundance: .
v_gene: TRBV18
j_gene: TRBJ1-3
d_gene: .
len: 17

CDR3aa: CASSLDNRQGYTF
CDR3nt: TGTGCCAGCAGCTTAGATAACAGGCAGGGCTACACCTTC
abundance: .
v_gene: TRBV7-8
j_gene: TRBJ1-2
d_gene: .
len: 13

CDR3aa: CASSAGVGEKLFF
CDR3nt: TGCGCCAGCAGTGCCGGTGTGGGTGAAAAACTGTTTTTT
abundance: .
v_gene: TRBV10-1
j_gene: TRBJ1-4
d_gene: .
len: 13

CDR3aa: CASSIGGTTQKLFF
CDR3nt: TGTGCCAGTAGTATCGGCGGAACCACCCAAAAACTGTTTTTT
abundance: .
v_gene: TRBV19
j_gene: TRBJ1-4
d_gene: .
len: 14

CDR3aa: CASSQGWGANTEAFF
CDR3nt: TGCGCCAGCAGCCAAGGGTGGGGGGCGAACACTGAAGCTTTCTTT
abundance: .
v_gene: TRBV4-1
j_gene: TRBJ1-1
d_gene: .
len: 15

CDR3aa: CASSVGAYNSPLHF
CDR3nt: TGTGCCAGCAGTGTGGGAGCTTATAATTCACCCCTCCACTTT
abundance: once
v_gene: TRBV6-1
j_gene: TRBJ1-6
d_gene: .
len: 14

CDR3aa: CASSLLSSPLHF
CDR3nt: TGTGCCAGCAGTTTATTGTCCTCACCCCTCCACTTT
abundance: .
v_gene: TRBV28
j_gene: TRBJ1-6
d_gene: .
len: 12

CDR3aa: CASNWDRDYEQYF
CDR3nt: TGTGCCAGCAACTGGGACAGGGACTACGAGCAGTACTTC
abundance: .
v_gene: TRBV2
j_gene: TRBJ2-7
d_gene: TRBD1
len: 13

CDR3aa: CASSSGGKQFF
CDR3nt: TGTGCCAGCAGCTCGGGGGGAAAGCAGTTCTTC
abundance: .
v_gene: TRBV11-3
j_gene: TRBJ2-1
d_gene: TRBD2
len: 11

CDR3aa: CASSISRVRETQYF
CDR3nt: TGTGCCAGCAGTATCTCCAGGGTTCGAGAGACCCAGTACTTC
abundance: .
v_gene: TRBV27
j_gene: TRBJ2-5
d_gene: .
len: 14

CDR3aa: CSTPGGGAGELFF
CDR3nt: TGCAGCACCCCAGGGGGAGGGGCCGGGGAGCTGTTTTTT
abundance: .
v_gene: TRBV29-1
j_gene: TRBJ2-2
d_gene: .
len: 13

CDR3aa: CASSRQGANYGYTF
CDR3nt: TGTGCCAGCAGCCGACAGGGGGCTAACTATGGCTACACCTTC
abundance: .
v_gene: TRBV27
j_gene: TRBJ1-2
d_gene: TRBD1
len: 14

CDR3aa: CASSLAHRELFF
CDR3nt: TGTGCCAGCAGCTTAGCCCACCGGGAGCTGTTTTTT
abundance: .
v_gene: TRBV7-6
j_gene: TRBJ2-2
d_gene: .
len: 12

CDR3aa: CASSPLGRESPLHF
CDR3nt: TGTGCCAGCTCACCACTGGGCAGGGAATCACCCCTCCACTTT
abundance: .
v_gene: TRBV18
j_gene: TRBJ1-6
d_gene: .
len: 14

CDR3aa: CASSLLGENEQFF
CDR3nt: TGTGCCAGCAGTTTATTAGGCGAGAATGAGCAGTTCTTC
abundance: .
v_gene: TRBV27
j_gene: TRBJ2-1
d_gene: .
len: 13

CDR3aa: CASSVDPLTRITGELFF
CDR3nt: TGTGCCAGCAGCGTAGACCCGCTGACCCGTATCACCGGGGAGCTGTTTTTT
abundance: .
v_gene: TRBV9
j_gene: TRBJ2-2
d_gene: .
len: 17

CDR3aa: CASSPLPTGAGELFF
CDR3nt: TGTGCTAGCAGCCCCCTCCCCACAGGCGCCGGGGAGCTGTTTTTT
abundance: .
v_gene: TRBV7-7
j_gene: TRBJ2-2
d_gene: .
len: 15

CDR3aa: CASSLSPLGVAYEQYF
CDR3nt: TGTGCCAGCAGTTTATCCCCCCTCGGCGTGGCCTACGAGCAGTACTTC
abundance: .
v_gene: TRBV28
j_gene: TRBJ2-7
d_gene: .
len: 16

CDR3aa: CASSLARAGGELFF
CDR3nt: TGCGCCAGCAGCTTGGCCAGGGCCGGCGGGGAGCTGTTTTTT
abundance: .
v_gene: TRBV5-1
j_gene: TRBJ2-2
d_gene: .
len: 14

CDR3aa: CTSSAGLAVYEQYF
CDR3nt: TGCACCAGCAGCGCCGGACTAGCGGTCTACGAGCAGTACTTC
abundance: .
v_gene: TRBV5-1
j_gene: TRBJ2-7
d_gene: TRBD2
len: 14

CDR3aa: CATREGYGIYEQYF
CDR3nt: TGTGCCACTAGAGAGGGGTACGGGATTTACGAGCAGTACTTC
abundance: .
v_gene: TRBV2
j_gene: TRBJ2-7
d_gene: .
len: 14

CDR3aa: CASSPDRDRETQYF
CDR3nt: TGTGCCAGCAGCCCCGACCGGGACAGAGAGACCCAGTACTTC
abundance: .
v_gene: TRBV7-9
j_gene: TRBJ2-5
d_gene: TRBD1
len: 14

CDR3aa: CSVEEQSYEQYF
CDR3nt: TGCAGCGTTGAAGAACAGTCCTACGAGCAGTACTTC
abundance: .
v_gene: TRBV29-1
j_gene: TRBJ2-7
d_gene: .
len: 12

CDR3aa: CASSARQGGTEAFF
CDR3nt: TGTGCCAGCAGCGCCAGACAGGGTGGCACTGAAGCTTTCTTT
abundance: .
v_gene: TRBV9
j_gene: TRBJ1-1
d_gene: TRBD1
len: 14

CDR3aa: CASSLGGTLGNQPQHF
CDR3nt: TGCGCCAGCAGCTTGGGTGGCACCCTCGGCAATCAGCCCCAGCATTTT
abundance: .
v_gene: TRBV5-1
j_gene: TRBJ1-5
d_gene: .
len: 16

CDR3aa: CASSLLASGILEHEQYF
CDR3nt: TGCGCCAGCAGCTTGTTGGCTAGCGGGATTCTGGAACACGAGCAGTACTTC
abundance: .
v_gene: TRBV5-1
j_gene: TRBJ2-7
d_gene: TRBD2
len: 17

CDR3aa: CASSLEKQNNEQFF
CDR3nt: TGTGCCAGCAGCCTAGAGAAGCAGAACAATGAGCAGTTCTTC
abundance: .
v_gene: TRBV6-6
j_gene: TRBJ2-1
d_gene: .
len: 14

CDR3aa: CASSWSGDSSNQPQHF
CDR3nt: TGTGCCAGTAGTTGGTCAGGCGACAGCTCTAATCAGCCCCAGCATTTT
abundance: .
v_gene: TRBV19
j_gene: TRBJ1-5
d_gene: .
len: 16

CDR3aa: CASSAQGNQETQYF
CDR3nt: TGCGCCAGCAGCGCACAGGGTAACCAAGAGACCCAGTACTTC
abundance: once
v_gene: TRBV5-1
j_gene: TRBJ2-5
d_gene: .
len: 14

CDR3aa: CASSHLHNYNEQFF
CDR3nt: TGTGCCAGCAGTCATCTACACAACTACAATGAGCAGTTCTTC
abundance: .
v_gene: TRBV11-3
j_gene: TRBJ2-1
d_gene: .
len: 14

CDR3aa: CSVAGDRGTDTQYF
CDR3nt: TGCAGCGTTGCGGGGGACAGAGGGACGGATACGCAGTATTTT
abundance: few
v_gene: TRBV29-1
j_gene: TRBJ2-3
d_gene: .
len: 14

CDR3aa: CASSLASGTGLNEQFF
CDR3nt: TGTGCCAGCAGCTTAGCTTCCGGGACAGGGTTGAATGAGCAGTTCTTC
abundance: .
v_gene: TRBV7-3
j_gene: TRBJ2-1
d_gene: TRBD1
len: 16

CDR3aa: CASSAIAGSDDEQYF
CDR3nt: TGTGCCAGCAGTGCGATTGCCGGGTCGGACGACGAGCAGTACTTC
abundance: .
v_gene: TRBV6-1
j_gene: TRBJ2-7
d_gene: .
len: 15

CDR3aa: CASSAGWGPVNTGELFF
CDR3nt: TGTGCCAGCAGCGCTGGATGGGGGCCAGTGAACACCGGGGAGCTGTTTTTT
abundance: .
v_gene: TRBV9
j_gene: TRBJ2-2
d_gene: .
len: 17

CDR3aa: CASSLSGQRETQYF
CDR3nt: TGTGCCAGCAGCTTATCAGGGCAGCGGGAGACCCAGTACTTC
abundance: .
v_gene: TRBV7-3
j_gene: TRBJ2-5
d_gene: .
len: 14

CDR3aa: CATQGHSSPLHF
CDR3nt: TGTGCCACGCAGGGGCATTCCTCACCCCTCCACTTT
abundance: .
v_gene: TRBV4-2
j_gene: TRBJ1-6
d_gene: .
len: 12

CDR3aa: CASSSTTRNHNEQFF
CDR3nt: TGTGCCAGCAGTTCTACCACTCGAAACCACAATGAGCAGTTCTTC
abundance: .
v_gene: TRBV6-6
j_gene: TRBJ2-1
d_gene: .
len: 15

CDR3aa: CASSPGTDAYEQYF
CDR3nt: TGCGCCAGCAGCCCCGGGACAGATGCCTACGAGCAGTACTTC
abundance: .
v_gene: TRBV5-1
j_gene: TRBJ2-7
d_gene: TRBD1
len: 14

CDR3aa: CASSMYRGEAYNEQFF
CDR3nt: TGCGCCAGCAGCATGTACAGGGGAGAGGCTTACAATGAGCAGTTCTTC
abundance: .
v_gene: TRBV5-1
j_gene: TRBJ2-1
d_gene: TRBD1
len: 16

CDR3aa: CASSPPQRAGGPDTQYF
CDR3nt: TGCGCCAGCAGCCCCCCCCAGCGAGCGGGAGGGCCGGATACGCAGTATTTT
abundance: .
v_gene: TRBV4-1
j_gene: TRBJ2-3
d_gene: TRBD2
len: 17

CDR3aa: CAISEGGSSDTQYF
CDR3nt: TGTGCCATCAGTGAGGGGGGTTCATCAGATACGCAGTATTTT
abundance: .
v_gene: TRBV10-3
j_gene: TRBJ2-3
d_gene: .
len: 14

CDR3aa: CATGIRKGIDEQFF
CDR3nt: TGTGCCACTGGGATCCGAAAGGGAATTGATGAGCAGTTCTTC
abundance: .
v_gene: TRBV19
j_gene: TRBJ2-1
d_gene: .
len: 14

CDR3aa: CASTRTGKETQYF
CDR3nt: TGCGCCAGTACCCGGACAGGGAAAGAGACCCAGTACTTC
abundance: .
v_gene: TRBV5-1
j_gene: TRBJ2-5
d_gene: TRBD1
len: 13